The rows below give T cell receptor beta chains drawn from one sample of a study of PD-1 blockade in classical Hodgkin lymphoma. Generated by immunoSEQ multiplex PCR, the TCRdb table keeps only in-frame clones and is missing some. Of approximately 84,000 clones in the sample, roughly 89% were seen once. Sample: peripheral blood mononuclear cells (PBMCs), taken at baseline. The receptors come from a human donor with classical Hodgkin lymphoma. The CDR3 runs from the conserved cysteine through the conserved F or W. Each record gives: V gene, clone size, J gene, CDR3 protein. Some rows have no size entry. The others give once, few or many, or a class for an expanded clone.

v_gene: TRBV7-6
abundance: -
j_gene: TRBJ2-1
CDR3aa: CASSLETGIHNEQFF

v_gene: TRBV6-5
abundance: -
j_gene: TRBJ1-5
CDR3aa: CASSYSQGENQPQHF

v_gene: TRBV5-6
abundance: -
j_gene: TRBJ2-2
CDR3aa: CASSLVSGELFF

v_gene: TRBV5-6
abundance: -
j_gene: TRBJ1-1
CDR3aa: CASSPRQGPAGTEAFF

v_gene: TRBV18
abundance: -
j_gene: TRBJ1-1
CDR3aa: CASSPLQGQVSAFF

v_gene: TRBV18
abundance: -
j_gene: TRBJ2-5
CDR3aa: CASSPGSKETQYF

v_gene: TRBV6-4
abundance: -
j_gene: TRBJ1-1
CDR3aa: CASNLREMEAFF

v_gene: TRBV5-8
abundance: -
j_gene: TRBJ1-2
CDR3aa: CASRKTGNDYGYTF

v_gene: TRBV4-3
abundance: once
j_gene: TRBJ2-2
CDR3aa: CASSSGQGRNGELFF

v_gene: TRBV10-2
abundance: -
j_gene: TRBJ1-1
CDR3aa: CASSDDRGNTEAFF

v_gene: TRBV9
abundance: -
j_gene: TRBJ2-5
CDR3aa: CASSEGSGTTQETQYF

v_gene: TRBV7-2
abundance: once
j_gene: TRBJ2-3
CDR3aa: CASSLAEGSDTQYF

v_gene: TRBV15
abundance: -
j_gene: TRBJ1-1
CDR3aa: CATSRGTGAEAFF

v_gene: TRBV19
abundance: -
j_gene: TRBJ2-2
CDR3aa: CASSRSDLDTGELFF

v_gene: TRBV10-3
abundance: -
j_gene: TRBJ2-1
CDR3aa: CAIGSAYNEQFF

v_gene: TRBV6-5
abundance: -
j_gene: TRBJ2-7
CDR3aa: CASSYSGRGEQYF

v_gene: TRBV13
abundance: -
j_gene: TRBJ2-2
CDR3aa: CASSPGRDTHTGELFF

v_gene: TRBV6-1
abundance: once
j_gene: TRBJ1-3
CDR3aa: CASSARDSQNTIYF

v_gene: TRBV19
abundance: -
j_gene: TRBJ1-5
CDR3aa: CASSIRNTGDYSNQPQHF

v_gene: TRBV7-7
abundance: -
j_gene: TRBJ2-1
CDR3aa: CASSLEAMHNEQFF

v_gene: TRBV28
abundance: -
j_gene: TRBJ2-3
CDR3aa: CASSGEGLAGLDTQYF

v_gene: TRBV7-9
abundance: few
j_gene: TRBJ1-5
CDR3aa: CASSLQENQPQHF

v_gene: TRBV19
abundance: -
j_gene: TRBJ2-5
CDR3aa: CASSIDYRGDETQYF

v_gene: TRBV28
abundance: -
j_gene: TRBJ1-2
CDR3aa: CASSYGQRIYGYTF

v_gene: TRBV15
abundance: -
j_gene: TRBJ2-6
CDR3aa: CATSRDFRSSGANVLTF

v_gene: TRBV15
abundance: -
j_gene: TRBJ2-7
CDR3aa: CATSRIYAGIYEQYF

v_gene: TRBV28
abundance: -
j_gene: TRBJ1-5
CDR3aa: CASSAGQGAQPQHF

v_gene: TRBV5-8
abundance: -
j_gene: TRBJ2-1
CDR3aa: CASSLSYSYNEQFF

v_gene: TRBV27
abundance: -
j_gene: TRBJ1-1
CDR3aa: CASSLMAGNTEAFF

v_gene: TRBV6-5
abundance: -
j_gene: TRBJ2-1
CDR3aa: CASSYGTSGAQSEQFF

v_gene: TRBV6-5
abundance: -
j_gene: TRBJ2-3
CDR3aa: CASSSYRVEDTQYF

v_gene: TRBV4-2
abundance: once
j_gene: TRBJ2-7
CDR3aa: CASSQFRDRVREQYF

v_gene: TRBV7-9
abundance: -
j_gene: TRBJ2-1
CDR3aa: CASSPGLAGAYNEQFF

v_gene: TRBV19
abundance: -
j_gene: TRBJ1-2
CDR3aa: CASSAPGGASDYGYTF

v_gene: TRBV11-2
abundance: -
j_gene: TRBJ1-1
CDR3aa: CASSPTRATEAFF

v_gene: TRBV28
abundance: -
j_gene: TRBJ1-2
CDR3aa: CASRPRTGGLLNYGYTF

v_gene: TRBV25-1
abundance: -
j_gene: TRBJ2-7
CDR3aa: CASSGGQGSHEQYF

v_gene: TRBV5-1
abundance: -
j_gene: TRBJ2-1
CDR3aa: CASSLVGTSDYNEQFF

v_gene: TRBV5-1
abundance: -
j_gene: TRBJ1-1
CDR3aa: CASSMIRMDTEAFF

v_gene: TRBV13
abundance: -
j_gene: TRBJ1-5
CDR3aa: CASSLGLSNQPQHF

v_gene: TRBV15
abundance: -
j_gene: TRBJ1-1
CDR3aa: CATMQKSNTEAFF

v_gene: TRBV19
abundance: -
j_gene: TRBJ2-5
CDR3aa: CASSPQGGKTQYF

v_gene: TRBV2
abundance: -
j_gene: TRBJ2-5
CDR3aa: CASRDSQETQYF

v_gene: TRBV21-1
abundance: -
j_gene: TRBJ2-7
CDR3aa: CASSKVTGGPPGEQYF

v_gene: TRBV4-2
abundance: -
j_gene: TRBJ2-1
CDR3aa: CASSQGLAGVSPYNEQFF

v_gene: TRBV4-2
abundance: -
j_gene: TRBJ2-7
CDR3aa: CASSHTFPQDRAGYEQYF

v_gene: TRBV7-9
abundance: -
j_gene: TRBJ1-1
CDR3aa: CASSLRARGMNTEAFF

v_gene: TRBV18
abundance: -
j_gene: TRBJ2-5
CDR3aa: CASSPIGGSETQYF

v_gene: TRBV4-1
abundance: -
j_gene: TRBJ2-2
CDR3aa: CASSQGNRGDTGELFF

v_gene: TRBV6-4
abundance: -
j_gene: TRBJ2-1
CDR3aa: CASKTDYSYNEQFF

v_gene: TRBV11-2
abundance: -
j_gene: TRBJ2-3
CDR3aa: CASSLTRSPPDTQYF

v_gene: TRBV5-1
abundance: few
j_gene: TRBJ1-2
CDR3aa: CASSIGISDGYTF

v_gene: TRBV28
abundance: -
j_gene: TRBJ1-3
CDR3aa: CASSSSPIRGLGNTIYF

v_gene: TRBV2
abundance: -
j_gene: TRBJ2-7
CDR3aa: CATYKDLMSYEQYF

v_gene: TRBV6-5
abundance: -
j_gene: TRBJ1-5
CDR3aa: CASSLRGRNQPQHF